This TCR beta chain was identified during a study of T-cell reconstitution after alpha-beta-depleted transplantation in children. Notes on the study in general: Hyperexpanded clones declined; after one year, newly produced T cells mostly supplied diversity. Recipient T cells and thymic progenitors that survived were the source of the high TCRbeta diversity seen at day 60 in some patients. Reported findings indicate that, about two months after transplant, alpha-beta T cells came from several hundred expanded clones, which were derived from non-depleted graft cells.

Of note for this clonotype: The antigen is unknown.

Researchers prepared the TCRbeta library using unique molecular identifiers, the study reports. MiXCR was run by TCRdb on the PCR reads, yielding one entry per CDR3 protein. The table shows around 420,000 distinct CDR3 sequences, with around 15% occurring only once. V lost 5 bases and J lost 5, with 21 bases in between. The CDR3 runs to 16 residues. Looked up from germline, CDR1 is SGHAT and CDR2 is FQNNGV. The sequencing here drew on PBMCs, mostly from graft donor cells, taken 360 days after TCRalphabeta/CD19-depleted stem cell transplant. The sequence was collected from a boy in the first two years of life who had a stem cell transplant for Wiskott-Aldrich syndrome, so the T cells may come from the graft donor. The gene calls are TRBV11-2 and TRBJ2-5; D perhaps matches TRBD1 (6 bases). CDR3 sequence (DNA): TGTGCCAGCAGCCTACGAGGGCAGGGGCGATCGGAGACCCAGTACTTC. Its translation is CASSLRGQGRSETQYF.